The 32 T cell receptor beta chains presented below share a single source sample, sequenced in a study of cytomegalovirus exposure and HLA in healthy donors. PCR involved 60 Vbeta and 13 Jbeta primers. Data came from immunoSEQ multiplex PCR; TCRdb stores just in-frame clones and leaves some out. The sample lists about 180,000 clones, 75% to 85% occurring once. Input material: PBMCs. The receptors originated from a man aged 18 to 29 in good health and CMV-seronegative.

Only a few counts were recorded for this clone. The genes are TRBV2 and TRBJ1-5, with 7 bases fitting TRBD1. Germline lookup yields CDR1 SNHLY and CDR2 FYNNEI. The CDR3 has 15 residues. The junction had 8 bases not matched to a gene; V was cut back by 7 bases and J by 2 bases. CDR3 in DNA: TGTGCCAGCACCCTGACAGGGATAGGCAATCAGCCCCAGCATTTT. This gives the protein CASTLTGIGNQPQHF.

The V call is TRBV6-1, the J call TRBJ1-1; 8 nucleotides align to TRBD1. V shed 5 bases, J shed 0 bases, and the junction held 2 bases outside the gene matches. This CDR3 region has 14 residues. The germline CDR1 and CDR2 sequences are MNHNS and SASEGT. The CDR3 DNA reads TGTGCCAGCAGTCAGGGGGCCATGAACACTGAAGCTTTCTTT. This translates into CASSQGAMNTEAFF.

The chain carries TRBV18 and TRBJ1-5, with 9 bases that match TRBD1. The CDR3 consists of 17 residues. The V segment lost 3 bases and the J segment 0 bases; nucleotides outside the gene matches: 6. Germline CDR1 reads KGHSH; CDR2 reads LQKENI. CDR3 DNA sequence: TGTGCCAGCTCACCGGGGACAGGGATGCATAGCAATCAGCCCCAGCATTTT. This gives the protein CASSPGTGMHSNQPQHF.

CDR3 in amino acids: CATSGFRGNIQYF. CDR3 bases: TGTGCCACCAGCGGTTTTAGGGGGAACATTCAGTACTTC. The V call is TRBV15, the J call TRBJ2-4; D is possibly TRBD1 (6 bases). This CDR3 is 13 amino acids long. V was cut by 5 bases and J by 7 bases, with 12 bases left in between. Germline V gene data show CDR1 as LNHNV and CDR2 as YYDKDF (reference sequence).

The CDR3 DNA is TGTGCCAGCAGCTTAGCACCGACCGGGACAGGGAGGAATCAGCCCCAGCATTTT. Its translation is CASSLAPTGTGRNQPQHF. This sequence joins TRBV7-2 and TRBJ1-5; 9 bases are a match to TRBD1. Unmatched junction bases numbered 10, after V lost 0 bases and J lost 4 bases. The CDR3 length is 18 residues. The germline V gene has CDR1 SGHTA and CDR2 FQGNSA.

The J gene is TRBJ2-3, the V gene TRBV2; 8 bases align to TRBD2. The CDR3 runs 15 residues. V dropped 7 bases and J dropped 5; count of bases not matched to a gene: 11. From germline, CDR1 is SNHLY and CDR2 FYNNEI. This CDR3 reads CASTGTRQYKDTQYF. The CDR3 nucleotides read TGTGCCAGCACTGGGACTAGGCAATACAAAGATACGCAGTATTTT.

This sequence joins TRBV28 and TRBJ2-7; 9 bases are shared with TRBD1. Germline CDR1 and CDR2: MDHEN and SYDVKM. The length of the CDR3 is 15 residues. The V segment lost 0 bases and the J segment 1 base; nucleotides outside the gene matches: 1. CDR3 sequence (DNA): TGTGCCAGCAGTTTATGGGACAGGGGATCCTACGAGCAGTACTTC. Its protein product is CASSLWDRGSYEQYF.

This chain links TRBV7-2 with TRBJ1-4; 9 bases agree with TRBD1. Losses at the gene ends were 1 base for V and 5 bases for J; bases not matched to a gene: 2. This CDR3 spans 15 amino acids. Per the germline V gene, CDR1 is SGHTA and CDR2 is FQGNSA. Written as DNA, the CDR3 is TGTGCCAGCAGCTTAGTCGACAGGGGGAATGAAAAACTGTTTTTT. This sequence encodes CASSLVDRGNEKLFF.

J is TRBJ2-2 and V is TRBV6-6; 7 nucleotides match TRBD2. The CDR3 is 14 amino acids. Losses at the gene ends were 7 bases for V and 1 base for J; bases not matched to a gene: 3. Per germline, CDR1 MNHNY and CDR2 SVGAGI (reference sequence). Here the CDR3 reads CASTGGWNTGELFF. The DNA of the CDR3 is TGTGCCAGCACCGGGGGGTGGAACACCGGGGAGCTGTTTTTT.

The chain employs TRBV27 and TRBJ2-5; 7 bases fit TRBD2. Germline CDR1 MNHEY, CDR2 SMNVEV (reference sequence). The CDR3 covers 14 residues. After removal of 10 bases from V and 2 bases from J, the junction contained 10 bases not matched to a gene. This chain's CDR3 is CATAELAFQETQYF. The DNA of the CDR3 is TGTGCCACCGCTGAACTAGCGTTTCAAGAGACCCAGTACTTC.

This chain joins TRBV28 and TRBJ1-1, with TRBD1 matching over 7 bases. Losses at the gene ends were 6 bases for V and 1 base for J; bases not matched to a gene: 5. Germline assignment: CDR1 MDHEN and CDR2 SYDVKM. This CDR3 contains 14 residues. CDR3 nucleotide sequence: TGTGCCAGCAGGTACAGGGGCCAGAACACTGAAGCTTTCTTT. Its protein is CASRYRGQNTEAFF.

J is TRBJ2-5 and V is TRBV5-1; 8 bases map to TRBD2. Trimming at V came to 2 bases and at J to 3 bases, leaving 9 bases not matched to a gene. Germline loops: CDR1 SGHRS, CDR2 YFSETQ. CDR3 size: 16 residues. CDR3 loop: CASSLGRGAQKETQYF. As DNA, the CDR3 is TGCGCCAGCAGCTTAGGGCGGGGGGCCCAAAAAGAGACCCAGTACTTC.

The V gene is TRBV30, the J gene TRBJ2-5; D is possibly TRBD1 (6 bases). The CDR3 totals 12 residues. The germline V gene encodes CDR1 GTSNPN and CDR2 SVGIG (reference sequence). V was cut by 2 bases and J by 7 bases, with 11 bases left in between. In nucleotides, the CDR3 is TGTGCCTGGAGTCCACAGGGCCCGACCCAGTACTTC. The encoded protein is CAWSPQGPTQYF. The entire variable domain, with the rest obtained from reference TRBV30 and TRBJ2-5, is as follows: SQTIHQWPATLVQPVGSPLSLECTVEGTSNPNLYWYRQAAGRGLQLLFYSVGIGQISSEVPQNLSASRPQDRQFILSSKKLLLSDSGFYLCAWSPQGPTQYFGPGTRLLVL.

This sequence joins TRBV7-9 and TRBJ2-7, with 10 bases lining up with TRBD1. CDR1 is SEHNR, CDR2 FQNEAQ, per germline (reference sequence). CDR3 size: 13 residues. Germline trimming cut 7 bases from V and 3 bases from J; bases unmatched to any gene: 3. The CDR3 protein is CASIGDRGYEQYF. DNA for the CDR3: TGTGCCAGCATCGGGGACAGGGGCTACGAGCAGTACTTC.

This chain joins TRBV10-3 and TRBJ2-7; 7 bases are a match to TRBD2. The V segment lost 6 bases and the J segment 6 bases; nucleotides outside the gene matches: 5. Germline V gene data show CDR1 as ENHRY and CDR2 as SYGVKD. The CDR3 is 12 residues long. The CDR3 DNA is TGTGCCATCAGCCTTTCGGGGGGCGAGCAGTACTTC. Protein product: CAISLSGGEQYF.

V and J are TRBV13 and TRBJ2-3; 7 positions agree with TRBD1. This CDR3 contains 15 residues. V dropped 1 base and J dropped 4; count of bases not matched to a gene: 5. Germline V gene data show CDR1 as PRHDT and CDR2 as FYEKMQ (reference sequence). The CDR3 nucleotides are TGTGCCAGCAGCTTAGACAGGGGTATCGCAGATACGCAGTATTTT. Amino acid sequence: CASSLDRGIADTQYF.

J is TRBJ1-5 and V is TRBV30; D is unclear. There are 18 residues in the CDR3. Trimming stripped 0 bases from V and 1 base from J, with 19 bases between. Germline V gene data show CDR1 as GTSNPN and CDR2 as SVGIG (reference sequence). This CDR3 is CAWSVTRATLGSNQPQHF. The CDR3 DNA reads as TGTGCCTGGAGTGTAACTAGGGCAACACTTGGCAGCAATCAGCCCCAGCATTTT.

In nucleotides, the CDR3 is TGCGCCAGCAGCCAGGGACAGGGGGGGTATGGCTACACCTTC. It specifies CASSQGQGGYGYTF. This chain connects TRBV5-1 to TRBJ1-2, with 11 bases aligning to TRBD1. The CDR3 is made up of 14 amino acids. Trimming cost V 4 bases and J 5 bases; bases outside gene matches: 4. Germline V CDR1 and CDR2: SGHRS, YFSETQ. Combining the CDR3 with reference TRBV5-1 and TRBJ1-2 gives the whole variable domain KAGVTQTPRYLIKTRGQQVTLSCSPISGHRSVSWYQQTPGQGLQFLFEYFSETQRNKGNFPGRFSGRQFSNSRSEMNVSTLELGDSALYLCASSQGQGGYGYTFGSGTRLTVV.

The chain joins TRBV4-1 to TRBJ2-5; D is perhaps TRBD2 (6 bases). Germline V gene sequence: CDR1 MGHRA, CDR2 YSYEKL. The ends were cut back, 0 bases at V and 0 bases at J, with 14 bases in the middle. The CDR3 covers 17 residues. The CDR3 is CASSQETQGLYQETQYF. In nucleotides, the CDR3 is TGCGCCAGCAGCCAAGAAACCCAAGGACTATACCAAGAGACCCAGTACTTC.

The rearrangement links TRBV30 to TRBJ2-1; D may be TRBD1 (5 bases). Trimming left V 0 bases short and J 8 bases short, with 8 bases between. From germline, CDR1 is GTSNPN and CDR2 SVGIG (reference sequence). This CDR3 contains 12 residues. The CDR3 sequence is CAWSVQGHEQFF. The CDR3 nucleotides read TGTGCCTGGAGTGTTCAGGGTCATGAGCAGTTCTTC.

The chain couples TRBV7-2 to TRBJ2-7, with 8 nucleotides matching TRBD1. The junction had 2 bases not matched to a gene; V was cut back by 1 base and J by 3 bases. Germline lookup yields CDR1 SGHTA and CDR2 FQGNSA. This CDR3 has 14 amino acids. The CDR3 loop reads CASSLGDRGYEQYF. The CDR3 nucleotides are TGTGCCAGCAGCTTAGGTGACAGGGGCTACGAGCAGTACTTC.

V is TRBV6-5 and J is TRBJ2-5; tentative D call: TRBD1 (6 bases). The CDR3 loop spans 14 amino acids. CDR1 MNHEY and CDR2 SVGAGI come from the germline V gene. Trimming took 0 bases from V and 5 from J, leaving 10 bases between them. CDR3 protein: CASSYSTRGETQYF. The CDR3 nucleotides are TGTGCCAGCAGTTACTCAACGAGGGGGGAGACCCAGTACTTC.

The chain has TRBV19 and TRBJ1-5; D may be TRBD1 (6 bases). Trimming shortened V by 3 bases and J by 1 base, and 10 bases separated the two germline ends. Germline CDR1 is LNHDA and CDR2 is SQIVND (reference sequence). This CDR3 comprises 15 residues. CDR3: CASSMGGQSNQPQHF. CDR3 sequence (DNA): TGTGCCAGTAGTATGGGTGGACAGAGCAATCAGCCCCAGCATTTT.

The V gene is TRBV5-4, the J gene TRBJ2-2; 7 bases match TRBD2. Per germline, CDR1 SGHNT and CDR2 YYREEE (reference sequence). Trimming cost V 0 bases and J 5 bases; bases outside gene matches: 7. The CDR3 totals 16 residues. The CDR3 spells CASSLGSEGLTGELFF. The CDR3 coding sequence is TGTGCCAGCAGCTTGGGGAGCGAGGGACTAACCGGGGAGCTGTTTTTT.

The rearrangement uses TRBV28 and TRBJ2-5; 9 bases match TRBD1. The CDR3 extends over 18 amino acids. Germline assignment: CDR1 MDHEN and CDR2 SYDVKM. Germline trimming cut 5 bases from V and 1 base from J; bases unmatched to any gene: 14. CDR3 loop: CASSITLQGATGQETQYF. The DNA of the CDR3 is TGTGCCAGCAGTATAACCTTACAGGGGGCAACGGGCCAAGAGACCCAGTACTTC.

This sequence joins TRBV6-5 and TRBJ1-1; weak D call: TRBD1 (6 bases). V was cut by 5 bases and J by 5 bases, with 18 bases left in between. In germline, CDR1 is MNHEY, CDR2 SVGAGI. The CDR3 has 15 amino acids. The CDR3 here is CASSPSRGAGTEAFF. The CDR3 DNA follows: TGTGCCAGCAGTCCCTCACGGGGGGCGGGGACTGAAGCTTTCTTT.

This chain joins TRBV10-3 and TRBJ2-3; TRBD2 matches at 12 bases. Germline CDR1 is ENHRY and CDR2 is SYGVKD. CDR3 length: 14 amino acids. Trimming at V came to 3 bases and at J to 7 bases, leaving 2 bases not matched to a gene. In DNA, the CDR3 is TGTGCCATCAGTGACCTAGCGGGGGGGTATACGCAGTATTTT. The encoded protein is CAISDLAGGYTQYF.

This clone was found a few times. This chain joins TRBV6-1 and TRBJ1-1; D uncertain. The germline gives CDR1 MNHNS, CDR2 SASEGT. V was shortened by 3 bases and J by 3 bases, with 5 bases between the two germline ends. The CDR3 is 12 residues long. CDR3 loop: CASSDLYTEAFF. The CDR3 DNA is TGTGCCAGCAGTGACTTGTACACTGAAGCTTTCTTT.

This clone was seen more than once but under ten times. J is TRBJ1-1 and V is TRBV6-6; tentative D call: TRBD1 (5 bases). V was trimmed by 2 bases and J by 4 bases, leaving 11 bases between them. This CDR3 contains 14 residues. Germline CDR1 reads MNHNY; CDR2 reads SVGAGI (reference sequence). In DNA form, the CDR3 reads TGTGCCAGCAGTTACCAACGGGGGGGCACTGAAGCTTTCTTT. As protein: CASSYQRGGTEAFF.

This sequence joins TRBV19 and TRBJ2-3; D is possibly TRBD2 (7 bases). The CDR3 runs 15 residues. Trimming pared 2 bases from V and 4 bases from J, leaving 13 bases between. Germline V gene data show CDR1 as LNHDA and CDR2 as SQIVND (reference sequence). The CDR3 DNA sequence: TGTGCCAGTAGTATACGAGGGGGGGCCCCAGATACGCAGTATTTT. This encodes CASSIRGGAPDTQYF.

This clone was seen only once. This rearrangement joins TRBV7-9 to TRBJ1-1; no reliable D call. The CDR3 covers 14 residues. Trimming took off 5 bases at V and 4 bases at J, with 14 bases between the two ends. CDR1 is SEHNR, CDR2 FQNEAQ, per germline (reference sequence). In nucleotides, the CDR3 is TGTGCCAGCAGCGGTTTGAGGTCGGGCACTGAAGCTTTCTTT. This encodes CASSGLRSGTEAFF. The full variable domain, completed using reference TRBV7-9 and TRBJ1-1, is DTGVSQNPRHKITKRGQNVTFRCDPISEHNRLYWYRQTLGQGPEFLTYFQNEAQLEKSRLLSDRFSAERPKGSFSTLEIQRTEQGDSAMYLCASSGLRSGTEAFFGQGTRLTVV.

V and J are TRBV6-5 and TRBJ2-7; 7 bases map to TRBD1. The V gene's germline CDR1 is MNHEY and CDR2 SVGAGI. The CDR3 loop spans 15 amino acids. V lost 8 bases, J lost 2 bases, and 12 bases stayed unmatched. CDR3 coding DNA: TGTGCCAGCTCTGGGGCAGGGCAGGGGGCCTACGAGCAGTACTTC. Its translation: CASSGAGQGAYEQYF.